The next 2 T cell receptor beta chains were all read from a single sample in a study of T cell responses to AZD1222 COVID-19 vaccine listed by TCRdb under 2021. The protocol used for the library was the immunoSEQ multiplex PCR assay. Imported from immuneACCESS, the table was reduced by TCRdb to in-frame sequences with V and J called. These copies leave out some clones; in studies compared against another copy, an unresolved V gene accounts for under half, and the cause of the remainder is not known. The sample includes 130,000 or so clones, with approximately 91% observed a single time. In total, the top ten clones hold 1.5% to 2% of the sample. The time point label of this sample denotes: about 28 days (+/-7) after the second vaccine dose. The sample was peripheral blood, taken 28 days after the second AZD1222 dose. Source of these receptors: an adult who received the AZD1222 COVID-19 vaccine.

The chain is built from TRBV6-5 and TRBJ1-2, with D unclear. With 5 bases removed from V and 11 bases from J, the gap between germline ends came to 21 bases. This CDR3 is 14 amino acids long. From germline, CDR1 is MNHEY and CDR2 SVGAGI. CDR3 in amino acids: CASSRQRSEWRYTF. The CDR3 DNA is TGTGCCAGCAGTAGGCAAAGATCCGAATGGAGGTACACCTTC.

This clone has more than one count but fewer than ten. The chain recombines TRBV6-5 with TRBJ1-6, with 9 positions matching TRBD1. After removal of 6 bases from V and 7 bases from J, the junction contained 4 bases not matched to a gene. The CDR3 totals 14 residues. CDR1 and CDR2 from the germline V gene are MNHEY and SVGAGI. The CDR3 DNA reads TGTGCCAGCAGCTGGGACAGGGAAAATTCACCCCTCCACTTT. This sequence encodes CASSWDRENSPLHF.